The rows below give T cell receptor beta chains drawn from one sample of a study of blood T cell repertoires in COVID-19. The data were produced by immunoSEQ multiplex PCR, yet TCRdb's version contains in-frame clones alone and is incomplete. This table holds a few hundred thousand clones, roughly 84% found once. Sequences were obtained from PBMCs or T cells enriched from blood (not recorded which). Receptor source: a woman between 40 and 50 years old who had recovered from COVID-19. Both conserved end residues are part of each CDR3. Each record gives: J gene, D gene, V gene, clone size, CDR3 protein, CDR3 DNA. D genes are given only for firm matches. The size field is filled for only some rows; it gives once, few, many or a size class.

TRBJ2-2 | TRBD2 | TRBV25-1 | - | CASSEADGRGTGELFF | TGTGCCAGCAGTGAAGCGGACGGGAGGGGAACCGGGGAGCTGTTTTTT
TRBJ1-1 | - | TRBV11-3 | - | CASTQHRLDTEAFF | TGTGCCAGCACCCAGCACAGGTTGGACACTGAAGCTTTCTTT
TRBJ1-1 | - | TRBV5-6 | - | CASSHSTAGLTEAFF | TGTGCCAGCAGCCACAGCACGGCAGGGTTGACTGAAGCTTTCTTT
TRBJ1-1 | TRBD1 | TRBV25-1 | - | CASSEYRGQGVSAFF | TGTGCCAGCAGTGAATATAGGGGACAGGGGGTATCAGCTTTCTTT
TRBJ2-2 | TRBD2 | TRBV7-3 | - | CASSPGLAGEAGELFF | TGTGCCAGCAGCCCAGGACTAGCGGGAGAAGCCGGGGAGCTGTTTTTT
TRBJ2-5 | - | TRBV28 | - | CASRGKEKIFFMETQYF | TGTGCCAGCCGGGGGAAGGAGAAGATTTTCTTTATGGAGACCCAGTACTTC
TRBJ1-6 | - | TRBV7-9 | - | CASSFTGGTNSPLHF | TGTGCCAGCAGCTTCACCGGCGGGACCAATTCACCCCTCCACTTT
TRBJ2-2 | - | TRBV5-1 | - | CASSSRQDRTGELFF | TGCGCCAGCAGTTCACGACAGGACCGCACCGGGGAGCTGTTTTTT
TRBJ2-1 | TRBD1 | TRBV28 | few | CASSFQGARNEQFF | TGTGCCAGCAGCTTCCAGGGGGCGCGTAATGAGCAGTTCTTC
TRBJ2-7 | - | TRBV11-2 | - | CASRSLRQKPSYEQYF | TGTGCCAGCAGGAGCCTGCGACAGAAACCCTCCTACGAGCAGTACTTC
TRBJ1-2 | TRBD1 | TRBV5-6 | - | CASSLGTAGTYGYTF | TGTGCCAGCAGCTTAGGGACAGCCGGGACCTATGGCTACACCTTC
TRBJ2-1 | - | TRBV24-1 | - | CATSDLSRGEQFF | TGTGCCACCAGTGATTTGTCCAGGGGTGAGCAGTTCTTC
TRBJ2-2 | - | TRBV7-9 | - | CASRVNFGPANTGELFF | TGTGCCAGCAGGGTGAACTTTGGGCCTGCGAACACCGGGGAGCTGTTTTTT
TRBJ2-3 | TRBD1 | TRBV28 | - | CASSLNGQGVTDTQYF | TGTGCCAGCAGTTTAAATGGACAGGGGGTCACAGATACGCAGTATTTT
TRBJ1-3 | - | TRBV5-1 | - | CASSFESGGNTIYF | TGCGCCAGCAGCTTCGAGTCCGGGGGAAACACCATATATTTT
TRBJ2-1 | TRBD2 | TRBV5-4 | - | CASSAQTSGRDNEQFF | TGTGCCAGCAGCGCCCAGACTAGCGGGAGGGACAATGAGCAGTTCTTC
TRBJ2-1 | TRBD1 | TRBV5-1 | - | CASSLLTGQGSGEQFF | TGCGCCAGCAGCTTGTTAACGGGACAGGGATCGGGTGAGCAGTTCTTC
TRBJ1-5 | - | TRBV27 | - | CASSLSGRRNQPQHF | TGTGCCAGCAGTTTATCGGGGCGGCGCAATCAGCCCCAGCATTTT
TRBJ1-5 | - | TRBV5-6 | - | CASSYGAQTSNQPQHF | TGTGCCAGCAGCTATGGGGCACAAACTAGCAATCAGCCCCAGCATTTT
TRBJ1-1 | - | TRBV6-5 | - | CASSDPLGQNTEAFF | TGTGCCAGCAGCGATCCCTTGGGCCAGAACACTGAAGCTTTCTTT
TRBJ1-5 | - | TRBV2 | - | CASSEDIGGFGNQPQHF | TGTGCCAGCAGTGAAGACATCGGGGGGTTCGGCAATCAGCCCCAGCATTTT
TRBJ2-6 | - | TRBV28 | - | CASSFSRGPRSGANVLTF | TGTGCCAGCAGTTTCTCCAGGGGCCCCCGCTCTGGGGCCAACGTCCTGACTTTC
TRBJ2-3 | TRBD2 | TRBV19 | - | CASRGRARGTDTQYF | TGTGCCAGTAGGGGGAGGGCCCGCGGCACAGATACGCAGTATTTT
TRBJ2-2 | - | TRBV28 | - | CASSLWIGELFF | TGTGCCAGCAGTTTATGGATCGGGGAACTGTTTTTT
TRBJ1-5 | - | TRBV7-2 | - | CASSLDRGAINQPQHF | TGTGCCAGCAGCCTAGACCGGGGTGCTATCAATCAGCCCCAGCATTTT
TRBJ2-1 | TRBD2 | TRBV5-1 | - | CASSLARISGRAIHEQFF | TGCGCCAGCAGCTTAGCCAGAATTAGCGGGAGGGCCATCCATGAGCAGTTCTTC
TRBJ1-2 | - | TRBV12-3/TRBV12-4 | - | CASSPGGPYGYTF | TGTGCCAGCAGCCCGGGAGGCCCCTATGGCTACACCTTC
TRBJ2-7 | TRBD2 | TRBV9 | - | CASSRGLAGDEKQYF | TGTGCCAGCAGCCGAGGACTAGCGGGAGATGAGAAGCAGTACTTC
TRBJ1-1 | TRBD1 | TRBV7-9 | - | CASSHSRTGRASGPEAFF | TGTGCCAGCAGTCATAGTCGGACAGGGAGAGCTTCCGGACCTGAAGCTTTCTTT
TRBJ1-4 | TRBD1 | TRBV19 | - | CASSQGGATNEKLFF | TGTGCCAGTAGCCAAGGGGGCGCGACTAATGAAAAACTGTTTTTT
TRBJ2-2 | TRBD2 | TRBV7-2 | - | CASSLAVSGTGELFF | TGTGCCAGCAGCTTAGCGGTTAGCGGGACCGGGGAGCTGTTTTTT
TRBJ1-3 | - | TRBV29-1 | - | CSVVGRNSGNTIYF | TGCAGCGTTGTGGGCAGAAACTCTGGAAACACCATATATTTT
TRBJ2-1 | TRBD2 | TRBV7-2 | - | CASSLGLAGGSYNEQFF | TGTGCCAGCAGCTTAGGGCTAGCGGGAGGCTCCTACAATGAGCAGTTCTTC
TRBJ2-1 | - | TRBV28 | - | CASRRDRNNEQFF | TGTGCCAGCAGGCGGGACCGTAATAATGAGCAGTTCTTC
TRBJ2-3 | - | TRBV3-1/TRBV3-2 | once | CASSQVPSGTDTQYF | TGTGCCAGCAGCCAAGTACCCAGCGGCACAGATACGCAGTATTTT
TRBJ1-1 | - | TRBV30 | - | CAWSSRQAYTEAFF | TGTGCCTGGAGTAGTCGGCAGGCGTACACTGAAGCTTTCTTT
TRBJ2-4 | - | TRBV7-2 | - | CASSHRDSKNIQYF | TGTGCCAGCAGTCACAGGGATTCCAAAAACATTCAGTACTTC